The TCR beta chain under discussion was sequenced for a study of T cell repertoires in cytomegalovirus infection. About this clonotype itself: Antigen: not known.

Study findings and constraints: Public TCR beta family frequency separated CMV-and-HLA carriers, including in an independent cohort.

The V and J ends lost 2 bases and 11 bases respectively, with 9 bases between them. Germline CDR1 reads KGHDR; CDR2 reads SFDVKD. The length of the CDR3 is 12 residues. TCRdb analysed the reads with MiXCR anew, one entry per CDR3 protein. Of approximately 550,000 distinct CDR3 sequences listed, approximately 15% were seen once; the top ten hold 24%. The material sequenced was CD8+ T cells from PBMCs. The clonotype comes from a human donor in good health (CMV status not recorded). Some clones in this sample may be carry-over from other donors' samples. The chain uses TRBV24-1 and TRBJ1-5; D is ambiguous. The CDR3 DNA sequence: TGTGCCACCAGTGATTCAGGTCCGACCCAGCATTTT. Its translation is CATSDSGPTQHF.